This T cell receptor (beta chain) comes out of a study of T cell clones after liver transplantation. Sequencing was performed with immunoSEQ multiplex PCR; in TCRdb, only in-frame clones are kept and a portion is missing. The repertoire holds over 8,500 clones, with 71% as singletons. The TCR sequence derives from a human patient who received a liver transplant. Some T cells may trace back to the graft donor. This material consisted of CD4+ T cells from blood, taken nearly 33 months after liver transplant.

CDR3: CATTGDSGANVLTF. CDR3 sequence (DNA): TGTGCCACCACAGGCGACTCTGGGGCCAACGTCCTGACTTTC. The rearrangement joins TRBV10-3 to TRBJ2-6; maybe TRBD1 (5 bases). V was cut by 10 bases and J by 0 bases, with 10 bases left in between. Germline V gives CDR1 ENHRY, CDR2 SYGVKD. The CDR3 extends over 14 amino acids.